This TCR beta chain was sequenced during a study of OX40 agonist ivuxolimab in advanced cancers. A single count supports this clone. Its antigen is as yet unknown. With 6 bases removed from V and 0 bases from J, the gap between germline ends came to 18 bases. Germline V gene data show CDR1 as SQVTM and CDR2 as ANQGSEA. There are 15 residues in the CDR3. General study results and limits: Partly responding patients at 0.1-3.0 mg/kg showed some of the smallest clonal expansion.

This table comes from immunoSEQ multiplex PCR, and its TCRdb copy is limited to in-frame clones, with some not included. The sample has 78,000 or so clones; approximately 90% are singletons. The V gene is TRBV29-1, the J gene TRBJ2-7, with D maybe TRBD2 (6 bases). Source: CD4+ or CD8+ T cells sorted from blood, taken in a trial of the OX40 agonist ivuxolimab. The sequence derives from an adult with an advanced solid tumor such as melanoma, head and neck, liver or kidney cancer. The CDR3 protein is CSVRPSATYSYEQYF. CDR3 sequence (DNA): TGCAGCGTAAGGCCTAGCGCAACTTACTCCTACGAGCAGTACTTC.